This record concerns one TCR beta chain sequence. The antigen is not known. The data stem from a study of blood T cells in healthy people across ages. A second PCR, run for about 7 to 11 cycles, used a sample-barcoded 5' primer plus a J-beta primer mix. A template-switch adaptor that had 12 random nucleotides put a tag on each cDNA molecule. TCRdb reanalysed the 5' RACE reads using MiXCR and keeps one entry per CDR3 protein. The sample shows 650,000 to 800,000 distinct CDR3 sequences, about 50% of them seen only once. Points from the study as a whole: Naive and antigen-experienced cells were not separated, limiting conclusive comparison. A roughly linear fall in TCR beta diversity per million T cells was seen with increasing age.

The CDR3 runs 15 residues. Trimming removed 5 bases from V and 3 bases from J, with 20 bases in between. CDR1 SQVTM and CDR2 ANQGSEA come from the germline V gene. Sample: blood. The gene calls are TRBV29-1 and TRBJ2-7, with D perhaps matching TRBD1 or TRBD2 (6 bases each). This TCR was sampled from a woman of 80 years or more in good health. DNA for the CDR3: TGCAGCGTTTCCCTTGATCAGGGGAGGTTCTACGAGCAGTACTTC. Amino acid sequence: CSVSLDQGRFYEQYF.